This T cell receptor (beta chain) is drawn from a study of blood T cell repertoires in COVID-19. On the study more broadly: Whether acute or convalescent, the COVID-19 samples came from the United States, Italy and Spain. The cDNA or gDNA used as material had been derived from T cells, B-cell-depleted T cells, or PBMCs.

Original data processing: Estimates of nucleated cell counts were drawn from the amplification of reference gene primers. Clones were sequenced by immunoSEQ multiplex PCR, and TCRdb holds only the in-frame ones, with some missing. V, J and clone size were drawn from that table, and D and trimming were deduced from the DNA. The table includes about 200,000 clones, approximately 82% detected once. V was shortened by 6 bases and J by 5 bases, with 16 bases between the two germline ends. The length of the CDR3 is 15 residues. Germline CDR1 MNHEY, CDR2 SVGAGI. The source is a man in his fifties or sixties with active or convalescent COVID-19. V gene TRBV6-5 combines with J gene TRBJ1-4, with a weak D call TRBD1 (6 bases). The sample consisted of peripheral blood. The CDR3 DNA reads TGTGCCAGCAGAAACAGACAGGTGGTGAATGAAAAACTGTTTTTT. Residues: CASRNRQVVNEKLFF.